The present TCR beta chain was sequenced within a study of cytotoxic CD8 clonotypes in ibrutinib-treated CLL. Study-wide context: Of the patients, over ten were relapsed/refractory, around 16 treatment-naive and approximately 18 IGHV unmutated. An average of about 260,000 productive templates and approximately 91,000 productive rearrangements was obtained per sample. Study-wide results and limits: Under treatment, the uncommon public clonotypes either contracted or remained stable. T-cell clonality at baseline went above that of age-matched healthy donors and rose and fell with circulating CD8+ T-cell counts.

Only in-frame clones appear in the TCRdb table, and some are missing; sequencing was by immunoSEQ multiplex PCR. This table has about 130,000 clones, around 84% appearing once. Worth noting for this clone: As yet, its antigen is unknown.

The CDR3 is 11 residues long. The V end was cut by 5 bases, the J end by 1 base, with 5 bases between. CDR1 and CDR2 from the germline V gene are GTSNPN and SVGIG (reference sequence). The input for sequencing was PBMCs, taken after 24 months of ibrutinib treatment. The clonotype was recovered from a human donor with chronic lymphocytic leukemia. The V gene is TRBV30, the J gene TRBJ1-2, with D unresolved. The CDR3 nucleotides are TGTGCCTGGGGAGGTAACTATGGCTACACCTTC. Protein product: CAWGGNYGYTF.